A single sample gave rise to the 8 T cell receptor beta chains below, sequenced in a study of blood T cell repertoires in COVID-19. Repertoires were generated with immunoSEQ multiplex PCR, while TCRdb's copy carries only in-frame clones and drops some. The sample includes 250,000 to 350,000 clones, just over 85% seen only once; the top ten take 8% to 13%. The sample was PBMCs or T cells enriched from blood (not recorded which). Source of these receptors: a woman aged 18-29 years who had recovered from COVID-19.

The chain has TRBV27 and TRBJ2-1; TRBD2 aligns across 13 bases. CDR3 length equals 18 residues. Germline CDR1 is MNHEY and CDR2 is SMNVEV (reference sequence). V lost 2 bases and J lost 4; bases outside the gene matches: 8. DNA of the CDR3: TGTGCCAGCAGTTTAGAGCCTCCACTAGCGGGAGGGTACAATGAGCAGTTCTTC. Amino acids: CASSLEPPLAGGYNEQFF.

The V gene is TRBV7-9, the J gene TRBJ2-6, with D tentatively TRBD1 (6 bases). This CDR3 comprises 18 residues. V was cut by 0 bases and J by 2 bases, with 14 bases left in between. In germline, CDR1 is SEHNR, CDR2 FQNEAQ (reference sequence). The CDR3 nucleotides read TGTGCCAGCAGCTTAGCTCACAGGGTATCGCCTGGGGCCAACGTCCTGACTTTC. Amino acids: CASSLAHRVSPGANVLTF. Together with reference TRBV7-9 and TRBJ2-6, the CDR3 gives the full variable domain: DTGVSQNPRHKITKRGQNVTFRCDPISEHNRLYWYRQTLGQGPEFLTYFQNEAQLEKSRLLSDRFSAERPKGSFSTLEIQRTEQGDSAMYLCASSLAHRVSPGANVLTFGAGSRLTVL.

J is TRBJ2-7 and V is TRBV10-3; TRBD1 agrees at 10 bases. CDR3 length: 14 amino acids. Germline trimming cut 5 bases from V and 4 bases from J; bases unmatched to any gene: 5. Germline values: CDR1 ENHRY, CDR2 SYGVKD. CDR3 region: CAISSRDRGYEQYF. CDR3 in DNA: TGTGCCATCAGTTCCCGGGACAGGGGTTACGAGCAGTACTTC.

The CDR3 protein is CASSLLTGTGVHEQYF. CDR3 nucleotides: TGTGCCAGCAGTTTACTGACCGGGACAGGGGTCCACGAGCAGTACTTC. The V gene is TRBV27, the J gene TRBJ2-7; 10 nucleotides line up with TRBD1. In germline, CDR1 is MNHEY, CDR2 SMNVEV (reference sequence). The CDR3 runs to 16 residues. V lost 2 bases, J lost 5 bases, and 9 bases stayed unmatched.

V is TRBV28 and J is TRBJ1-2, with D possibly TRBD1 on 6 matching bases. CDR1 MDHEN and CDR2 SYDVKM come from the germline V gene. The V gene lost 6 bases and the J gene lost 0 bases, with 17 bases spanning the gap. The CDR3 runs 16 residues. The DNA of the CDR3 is TGTGCCAGCAGCACAGACAGGCCCTCCACTAACTATGGCTACACCTTC. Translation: CASSTDRPSTNYGYTF.

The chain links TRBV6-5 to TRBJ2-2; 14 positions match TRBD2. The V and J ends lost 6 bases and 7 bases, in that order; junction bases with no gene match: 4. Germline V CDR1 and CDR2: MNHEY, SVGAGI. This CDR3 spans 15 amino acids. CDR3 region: CASSGLAGGGGELFF. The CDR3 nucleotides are TGTGCCAGCAGCGGACTAGCGGGGGGCGGCGGGGAGCTGTTTTTT.

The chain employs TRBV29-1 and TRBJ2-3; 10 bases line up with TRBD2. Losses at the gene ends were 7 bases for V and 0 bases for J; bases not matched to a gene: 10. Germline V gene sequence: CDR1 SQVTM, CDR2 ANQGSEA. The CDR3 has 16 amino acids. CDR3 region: CSALPWTSGSTDTQYF. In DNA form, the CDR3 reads TGCAGCGCCTTGCCATGGACTAGCGGTAGCACAGATACGCAGTATTTT.

The CDR3 sequence is CASSPLGTGYQETQYF. The CDR3 bases are TGTGCCAGCAGTCCCCTCGGGACAGGGTACCAAGAGACCCAGTACTTC. The V and J genes are TRBV28 and TRBJ2-5, with TRBD1 matching 9 bases. Germline-derived CDR1 and CDR2 are MDHEN and SYDVKM. With V trimmed by 5 bases and J by 0 bases, 7 bases remained unmatched. The CDR3 loop spans 16 amino acids.